The subject of this entry is one T cell receptor beta chain. Its specificity is unknown. The entry originates in a study of early T cells in non-severe SARS-CoV-2 infection. Across the study: From unsorted whole blood, bulk RNA was sequenced, and the chains remained unpaired.

Individual cDNA molecules were tagged with unique molecular identifiers, the study reported. In TCRdb, the 5' RACE reads were re-called with MiXCR into one record per CDR3 protein. The sample carries about 90,000 distinct CDR3 sequences, about 12% recorded once. Study findings and constraints: Matching against VDJdb likely underestimated virus-specific expansions, favoring anti-spike CD8.

Germline CDR1 is SEHNR and CDR2 is FQNEAQ (reference sequence). The length of the CDR3 is 14 residues. The V end was cut by 4 bases, the J end by 0 bases, with 7 bases between. The rearrangement joins TRBV7-9 to TRBJ2-1; D not certain. The sample here was whole blood, taken at baseline. The origin of this receptor is an adult who was a healthcare worker with PCR-confirmed SARS-CoV-2 infection or an uninfected control (not recorded which). The CDR3 DNA reads TGTGCCAGCAGCTCCAGGTTCTCCTACAATGAGCAGTTCTTC. Translating gives CASSSRFSYNEQFF. The full variable domain, rest sourced from reference TRBV7-9 and TRBJ2-1, is DTGVSQNPRHKITKRGQNVTFRCDPISEHNRLYWYRQTLGQGPEFLTYFQNEAQLEKSRLLSDRFSAERPKGSFSTLEIQRTEQGDSAMYLCASSSRFSYNEQFFGPGTRLTVL.